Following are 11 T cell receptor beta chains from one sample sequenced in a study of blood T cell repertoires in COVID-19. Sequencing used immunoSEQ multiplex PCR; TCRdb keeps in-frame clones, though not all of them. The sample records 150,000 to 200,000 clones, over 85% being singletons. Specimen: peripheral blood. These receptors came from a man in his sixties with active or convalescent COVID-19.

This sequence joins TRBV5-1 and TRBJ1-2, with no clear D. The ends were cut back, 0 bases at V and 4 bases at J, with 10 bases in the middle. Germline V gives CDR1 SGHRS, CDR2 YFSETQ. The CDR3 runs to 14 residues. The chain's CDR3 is CASSLVRGSYGYTF. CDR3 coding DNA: TGCGCCAGCAGCTTGGTTCGGGGTAGCTATGGCTACACCTTC.

CDR3 sequence: CASSSWTEAPYGYTF. In nucleotides, the CDR3 is TGTGCCAGCAGCTCTTGGACGGAGGCCCCCTATGGCTACACCTTC. This chain joins TRBV9 and TRBJ1-2; D is unresolved. Trimming stripped 4 bases from V and 4 bases from J, with 17 bases between. The CDR3 is made up of 15 amino acids. Germline CDR1 reads SGDLS; CDR2 reads YYNGEE.

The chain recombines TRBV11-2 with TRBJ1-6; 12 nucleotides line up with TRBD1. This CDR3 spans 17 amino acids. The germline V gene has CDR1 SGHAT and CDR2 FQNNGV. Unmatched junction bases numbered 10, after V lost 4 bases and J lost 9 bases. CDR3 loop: CASSYSPGQGAGSPLHF. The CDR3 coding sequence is TGTGCCAGCAGCTACTCACCGGGACAGGGGGCAGGTTCACCCCTCCACTTT.

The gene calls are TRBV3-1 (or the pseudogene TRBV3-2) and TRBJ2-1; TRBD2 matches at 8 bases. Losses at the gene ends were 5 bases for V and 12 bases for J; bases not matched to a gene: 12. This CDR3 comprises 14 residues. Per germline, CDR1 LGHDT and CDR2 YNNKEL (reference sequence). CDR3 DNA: TGTGCCAGCAGCACGAGCGGGAGCATTATCAGGCAGTTCTTC. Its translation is CASSTSGSIIRQFF.

The DNA for the CDR3 is TGCGCCAGCAGCGGACTAGCGGGGGGGATGAATGAGCAGTTCTTC. Translated, it gives CASSGLAGGMNEQFF. V gene TRBV4-1 combines with J gene TRBJ2-1; TRBD2 matches at 15 bases. Germline assignment: CDR1 MGHRA and CDR2 YSYEKL. CDR3 length equals 15 residues. J lost 7 bases, V lost 5 bases, and 3 bases had no gene match.

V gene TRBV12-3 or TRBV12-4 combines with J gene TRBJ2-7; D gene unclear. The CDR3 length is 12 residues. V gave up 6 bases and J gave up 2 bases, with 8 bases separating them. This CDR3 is CASRSSAYEQYF. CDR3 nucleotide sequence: TGTGCCAGCAGGAGCTCCGCCTACGAGCAGTACTTC.

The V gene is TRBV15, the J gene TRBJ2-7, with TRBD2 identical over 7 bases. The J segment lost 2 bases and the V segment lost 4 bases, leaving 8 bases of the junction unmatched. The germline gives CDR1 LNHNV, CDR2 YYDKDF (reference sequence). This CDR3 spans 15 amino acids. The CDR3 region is CATSISGGVAYEQYF. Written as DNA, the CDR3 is TGTGCCACCAGCATCAGTGGGGGGGTGGCCTACGAGCAGTACTTC.

Written as DNA, the CDR3 is TGTGCCACCAGTGATCCTAGCGGGGGGGACAATGAGCAGTTCTTC. Residues: CATSDPSGGDNEQFF. The chain is built from TRBV24-1 and TRBJ2-1; TRBD2 matches at 12 bases. The CDR3 contains 15 residues. V gave up 3 bases and J gave up 5 bases; unmatched junction bases: 1. Germline V gene data show CDR1 as KGHDR and CDR2 as SFDVKD.

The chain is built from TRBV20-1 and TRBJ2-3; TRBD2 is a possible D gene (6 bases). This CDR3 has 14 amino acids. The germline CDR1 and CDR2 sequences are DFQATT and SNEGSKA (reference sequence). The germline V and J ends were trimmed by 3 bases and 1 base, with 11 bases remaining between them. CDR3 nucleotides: TGCAGTGCTAGTGGCCCGGGGGGCACAGATACGCAGTATTTT. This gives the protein CSASGPGGTDTQYF.

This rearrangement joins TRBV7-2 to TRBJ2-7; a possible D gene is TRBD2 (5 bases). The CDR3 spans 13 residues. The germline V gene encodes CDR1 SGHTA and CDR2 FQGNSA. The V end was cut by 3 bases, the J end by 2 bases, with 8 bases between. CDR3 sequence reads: CASSFRGTYEQYF. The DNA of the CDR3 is TGTGCCAGCAGCTTTAGAGGGACCTACGAGCAGTACTTC.

Here the CDR3 reads CASSLSMYEGATYEQYF. DNA for the CDR3: TGTGCCAGCAGTTTATCCATGTATGAGGGGGCCACCTACGAGCAGTACTTC. The chain is built from TRBV27 and TRBJ2-7; 7 bases align to TRBD1. The CDR3 spans 17 residues. With 0 bases clipped from V and 2 bases from J, the junction kept 10 bases outside the gene matches. Germline loops: CDR1 MNHEY, CDR2 SMNVEV (reference sequence).